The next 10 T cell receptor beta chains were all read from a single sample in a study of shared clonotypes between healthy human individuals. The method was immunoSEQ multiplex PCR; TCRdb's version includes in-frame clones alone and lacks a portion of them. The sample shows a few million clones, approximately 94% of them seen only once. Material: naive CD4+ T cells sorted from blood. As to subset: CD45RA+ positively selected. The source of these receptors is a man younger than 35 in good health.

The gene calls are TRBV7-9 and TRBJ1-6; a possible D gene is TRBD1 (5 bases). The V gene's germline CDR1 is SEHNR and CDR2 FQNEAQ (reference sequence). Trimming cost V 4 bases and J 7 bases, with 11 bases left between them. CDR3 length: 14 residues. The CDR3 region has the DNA TGTGCCAGCAGCTCGGACACGCCAAATTCACCCCTCCACTTT. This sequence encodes CASSSDTPNSPLHF.

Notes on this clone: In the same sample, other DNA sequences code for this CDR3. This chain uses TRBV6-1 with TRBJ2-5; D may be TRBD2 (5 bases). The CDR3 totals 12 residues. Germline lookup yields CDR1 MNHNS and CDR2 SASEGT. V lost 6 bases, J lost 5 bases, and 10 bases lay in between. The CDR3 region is CASSEGRETQYF. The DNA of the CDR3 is TGTGCCAGCAGCGAGGGTAGGGAGACCCAGTACTTC.

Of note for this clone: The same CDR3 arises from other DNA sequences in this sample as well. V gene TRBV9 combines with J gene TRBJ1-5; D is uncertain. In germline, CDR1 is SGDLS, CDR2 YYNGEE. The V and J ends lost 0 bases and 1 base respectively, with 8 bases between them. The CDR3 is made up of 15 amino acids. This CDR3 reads CASSVEGLSNQPQHF. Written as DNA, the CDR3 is TGTGCCAGCAGCGTAGAGGGTTTAAGCAATCAGCCCCAGCATTTT. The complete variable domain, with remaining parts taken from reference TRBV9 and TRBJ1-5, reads DSGVTQTPKHLITATGQRVTLRCSPRSGDLSVYWYQQSLDQGLQFLIQYYNGEERAKGNILERFSAQQFPDLHSELNLSSLELGDSALYFCASSVEGLSNQPQHFGDGTRLSIL.

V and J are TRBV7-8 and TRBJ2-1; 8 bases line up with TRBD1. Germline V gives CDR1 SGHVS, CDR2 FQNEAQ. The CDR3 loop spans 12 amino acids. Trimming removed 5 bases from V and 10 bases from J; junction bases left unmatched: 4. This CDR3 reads CASSPRTGEQFF. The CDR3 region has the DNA TGTGCCAGCAGCCCGAGGACAGGGGAGCAGTTCTTC.

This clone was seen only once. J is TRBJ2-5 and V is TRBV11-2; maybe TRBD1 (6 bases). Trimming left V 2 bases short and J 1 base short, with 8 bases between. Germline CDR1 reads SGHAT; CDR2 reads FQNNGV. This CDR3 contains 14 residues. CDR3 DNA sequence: TGTGCCAGCAGCTTATACAGGGCCCAAGAGACCCAGTACTTC. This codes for CASSLYRAQETQYF.

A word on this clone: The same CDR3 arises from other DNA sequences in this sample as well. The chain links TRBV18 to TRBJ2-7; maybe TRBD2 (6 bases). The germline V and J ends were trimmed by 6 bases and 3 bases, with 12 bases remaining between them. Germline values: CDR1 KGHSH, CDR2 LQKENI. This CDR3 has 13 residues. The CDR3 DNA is TGTGCCAGCTCCCGGACCGGGGGCTACGAGCAGTACTTC. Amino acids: CASSRTGGYEQYF. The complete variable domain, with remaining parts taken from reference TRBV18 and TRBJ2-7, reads NAGVMQNPRHLVRRRGQEARLRCSPMKGHSHVYWYRQLPEEGLKFMVYLQKENIIDESGMPKERFSAEFPKEGPSILRIQQVVRGDSAAYFCASSRTGGYEQYFGPGTRLTVT.

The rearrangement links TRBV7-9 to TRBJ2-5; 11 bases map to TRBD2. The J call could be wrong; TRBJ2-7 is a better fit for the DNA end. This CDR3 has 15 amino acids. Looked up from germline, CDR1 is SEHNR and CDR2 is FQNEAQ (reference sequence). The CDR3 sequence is CASSFQTSGTSEQYF. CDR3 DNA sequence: TGTGCCAGCAGCTTTCAGACTAGCGGGACCTCCGAGCAGTACTTC.

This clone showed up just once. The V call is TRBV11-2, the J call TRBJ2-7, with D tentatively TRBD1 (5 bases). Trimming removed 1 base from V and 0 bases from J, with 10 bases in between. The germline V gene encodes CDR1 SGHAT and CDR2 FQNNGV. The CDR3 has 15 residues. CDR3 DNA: TGTGCCAGCAGCTTAGGCAGGACACTCTCCTACGAGCAGTACTTC. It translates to CASSLGRTLSYEQYF.

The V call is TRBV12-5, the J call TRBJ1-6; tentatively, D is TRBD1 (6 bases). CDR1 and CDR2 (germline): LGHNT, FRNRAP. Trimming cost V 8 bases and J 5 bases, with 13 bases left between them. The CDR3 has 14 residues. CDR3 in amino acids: CASQGLLDNSPLHF. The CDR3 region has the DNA TGTGCTAGTCAGGGGTTGTTGGATAATTCACCCCTCCACTTT.

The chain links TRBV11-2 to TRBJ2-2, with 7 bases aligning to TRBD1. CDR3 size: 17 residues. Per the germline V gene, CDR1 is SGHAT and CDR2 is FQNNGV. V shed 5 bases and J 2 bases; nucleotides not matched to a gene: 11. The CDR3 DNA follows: TGTGCCAGCAGCCCAGGTACAGGGGTCCTAAACACCGGGGAGCTGTTTTTT. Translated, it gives CASSPGTGVLNTGELFF.